Below are 6 T cell receptor beta chains sequenced from a single sample in a study of OX40 agonist ivuxolimab in advanced cancers. Produced via immunoSEQ multiplex PCR; TCRdb's table is partial and in-frame only. Of around 28,000 clones listed, about 90% are singletons. The sample here was CD4+ or CD8+ T cells sorted from blood, taken in a trial of the OX40 agonist ivuxolimab. The source is an adult with an advanced solid tumor such as melanoma, head and neck, liver or kidney cancer.

The rearrangement uses TRBV7-9 and TRBJ2-7; 11 bases are a match to TRBD2. Germline V CDR1 and CDR2: SEHNR, FQNEAQ (reference sequence). CDR3 length: 15 amino acids. V dropped 5 bases and J dropped 6; count of bases not matched to a gene: 9. In DNA, the CDR3 is TGTGCCAGCAGCCCCCGGACTAGCGGGTTACTCGAGCAGTACTTC. This encodes CASSPRTSGLLEQYF.

The rearrangement joins TRBV9 to TRBJ2-1, with 10 bases identical to TRBD2. V was clipped by 0 bases and J by 6 bases; unmatched bases: 6. Germline V lookup: CDR1 SGDLS, CDR2 YYNGEE. This CDR3 is built from 16 residues. The CDR3 protein is CASSVEGLAGANEQFF. In nucleotides, the CDR3 is TGTGCCAGCAGCGTAGAAGGGCTAGCGGGAGCCAATGAGCAGTTCTTC.

The rearrangement links TRBV5-1 to TRBJ2-7; 7 nucleotides align to TRBD1. V lost 0 bases, J lost 4 bases, and 13 bases stayed unmatched. CDR1 SGHRS and CDR2 YFSETQ come from the germline V gene. The length of the CDR3 is 17 residues. DNA for the CDR3: TGCGCCAGCAGCTTGGGGGAACTGACAGGGTTTATGTACGAGCAGTACTTC. Translated: CASSLGELTGFMYEQYF.

The V and J genes are TRBV27 and TRBJ2-7; D not resolved. V was clipped by 5 bases and J by 2 bases, with 10 bases between them. Germline V gene lookup returns CDR1 MNHEY and CDR2 SMNVEV (reference sequence). The CDR3 runs 13 residues. The CDR3 loop is CASSIRAPYEQYF. CDR3 bases: TGTGCCAGCAGTATCCGGGCCCCCTACGAGCAGTACTTC.

J is TRBJ2-5 and V is TRBV7-6; D may correspond to TRBD1 or TRBD2 (6 bases each). Deletions cut 5 bases from V and 3 bases from J, with 16 bases between. Germline values: CDR1 SGHVS, CDR2 FNYEAQ. This CDR3 comprises 15 residues. The CDR3 bases are TGTGCCAGCAGCCCGGGGTGGGGGGCCAAAGAGACCCAGTACTTC. Translating gives CASSPGWGAKETQYF.

The chain recombines TRBV4-2 with TRBJ1-2; D gene ambiguous. The germline CDR1 and CDR2 sequences are LGHNA and YNFKEQ. The CDR3 spans 14 residues. V was clipped by 1 base and J by 2 bases, with 8 bases between them. CDR3 sequence: CASSQGILNYGYTF. In DNA form, the CDR3 reads TGTGCCAGCAGCCAAGGGATCCTAAACTATGGCTACACCTTC.